This is a list of T cell receptor beta chains from one sample in a study of cytomegalovirus exposure and HLA in healthy donors. Measured with immunoSEQ multiplex PCR; TCRdb has only the in-frame clones, and not every one. The sample records 90,000 or so clones, roughly 78% being singletons. Sample: PBMCs. All receptors come from a male donor in good health and CMV-seropositive. CDR3s include the opening cysteine and the closing phenylalanine or tryptophan. D genes are given only for firm matches. Size is stated for part of the rows, as once, few or many counts, or as a class when the clone is expanded.

cdr3_nt	cdr3_aa	cdr3_length	clone_size	v_call	j_call	d_call
TGTGCCAGCTATCGGGACAGCAAATCCTACGAGCAGTACTTC	CASYRDSKSYEQYF	14	.	TRBV2	TRBJ2-7	TRBD1
TGTGCCAGCAGCGCAGGGGCTAACTATGGCTACACCTTC	CASSAGANYGYTF	13	.	TRBV9	TRBJ1-2	.
TGTGCCAGCATACCCCTACACTTAAAGAAAAGGGTCGGGGAAAATCAGCCCCAGCATTTT	CASIPLHLKKRVGENQPQHF	20	.	TRBV28	TRBJ1-5	.
TGTGCCAGCAGCTCCCGGACAGGGTGGCAGGGAGAGCAGTACTTC	CASSSRTGWQGEQYF	15	few	TRBV14	TRBJ2-7	TRBD1
TGTGCCTGGAGTGCACCGCGGACTAGCATACGGCGTCATGATGAGCAGTTCTTC	CAWSAPRTSIRRHDEQFF	18	.	TRBV30	TRBJ2-1	TRBD2
TGTGCCAGCATCATTCAAGGGAGACCTTGTGAAGCTTTCTTT	CASIIQGRPCEAFF	14	.	TRBV5-4	TRBJ1-1	.
TGCAGTGCTAGCGGAAGAGGCGAGCAGTACTTC	CSASGRGEQYF	11	.	TRBV20-1	TRBJ2-7	.
TGTGCCAGCAGTGGGGACAGGAACACCTATGGCTACACCTTC	CASSGDRNTYGYTF	14	.	TRBV27	TRBJ1-2	TRBD1
TGTGCCAGCAGTCTTTCCAGGGGGCTAAACACTGAAGCTTTCTTT	CASSLSRGLNTEAFF	15	once	TRBV27	TRBJ1-1	TRBD1
TGTGCCAGCAGCCAACGGACTAGCGGGGTGTTGTACGAGCAGTACTTC	CASSQRTSGVLYEQYF	16	.	TRBV7-8	TRBJ2-7	TRBD2
TGCGCCAGCAGCTTGGTGGACAGGGAGGACACTGAAGCTTTCTTT	CASSLVDREDTEAFF	15	few	TRBV5-1	TRBJ1-1	TRBD1
TGTGCCAGCAGTTTCCGGGGGGAAGAGACCCAGTACTTC	CASSFRGEETQYF	13	.	TRBV27	TRBJ2-5	TRBD2
TGCAGCGTCTCGAAGCTGACAGCCACCTCTAACTATGGCTACACCTTC	CSVSKLTATSNYGYTF	16	.	TRBV29-1	TRBJ1-2	.
TGTGCCAGCAGCCAAGGGGGGGGCGGCTATGAGCAGTTCTTC	CASSQGGGGYEQFF	14	.	TRBV4-2	TRBJ2-1	.
TGTGCCAGCAGTCCCTTCTACAGCACCGGGGAGCTGTTTTTT	CASSPFYSTGELFF	14	.	TRBV6-5	TRBJ2-2	.
TGTGCCAGCAGTTTAAACTTTTACGAGCAGTACTTC	CASSLNFYEQYF	12	.	TRBV27	TRBJ2-7	.
TGTGCCAGTAGTATAAATACAGGGGGCATGGTTACCGGGGAGCTGTTTTTT	CASSINTGGMVTGELFF	17	.	TRBV19	TRBJ2-2	TRBD1
TGTGCCAGCAGCAAGGACGGGACAGGGGGCGATTTGGGTGGGGAGCAGTACTTC	CASSKDGTGGDLGGEQYF	18	once	TRBV4-2	TRBJ2-7	TRBD1
TGCAGCGCCGCGCCAGGATTTTCGGACACTGAAGCTTTCTTT	CSAAPGFSDTEAFF	14	.	TRBV29-1	TRBJ1-1	.
TGTGCCAGCAGCCCAGCGGTCCCAGGGGTCTACGTCAAGCAGTACTTC	CASSPAVPGVYVKQYF	16	.	TRBV7-2	TRBJ2-7	.
TGTGCCAGCAGCCAACAGACTAGCGGGGGACAAGAGACCCAGTACTTC	CASSQQTSGGQETQYF	16	.	TRBV4-2	TRBJ2-5	TRBD2
TGCGCCAGCAGTCAATCGGGAGGGCGGGGAGAGGCCCACTACGAGCAGTACTTC	CASSQSGGRGEAHYEQYF	18	.	TRBV23-1	TRBJ2-7	TRBD2
TGTGCCAGCAGTGAAGAGGGGACTAGCTACGACGAGCAGTACTTC	CASSEEGTSYDEQYF	15	.	TRBV2	TRBJ2-7	TRBD2
TGTGCCAGCAGTTCGGGGGTGAACACTGAAGCTTTCTTT	CASSSGVNTEAFF	13	.	TRBV6-1	TRBJ1-1	.
TGTGCCAGCAGCCGCTTGACAGGGAGTTTGGATGGCTACACCTTC	CASSRLTGSLDGYTF	15	few	TRBV4-2	TRBJ1-2	TRBD1
TGTGCCAGCAGCGTAGCTGCACAGGGCTATGGCTACACCTTC	CASSVAAQGYGYTF	14	.	TRBV9	TRBJ1-2	.
TGCGCCAGCAGCCAAGTACTATCCCGCGGGAGTCAGCCAGATACGCAGTATTTT	CASSQVLSRGSQPDTQYF	18	once	TRBV4-1	TRBJ2-3	TRBD2
TGTGCCAGCAGCCACGGGACAGACCTCGCGTTGGATACGCAGTATTTT	CASSHGTDLALDTQYF	16	few	TRBV7-6	TRBJ2-3	TRBD1
TGTGCCAGTAGTACCGGACAGGCGAGCAATGAGCAGTTCTTC	CASSTGQASNEQFF	14	.	TRBV19	TRBJ2-1	TRBD1
TGTGCCAGCAGCGGGGGGATACTAGCGGGGGGCAGAGAGACCCAGTACTTC	CASSGGILAGGRETQYF	17	once	TRBV5-4	TRBJ2-5	TRBD2
TGTGCCAGCAGTTTGTGGGTACCGGGACAGGTCTATGGCTACACCTTC	CASSLWVPGQVYGYTF	16	.	TRBV28	TRBJ1-2	TRBD1
TGCAGCGTCCGGACAGGCCACTACGAGCAGTACTTC	CSVRTGHYEQYF	12	.	TRBV29-1	TRBJ2-7	TRBD1
TGCGCCAGCAGCCCTCATCAGGGGGCGATTGAAGCTTTCTTT	CASSPHQGAIEAFF	14	few	TRBV4-1	TRBJ1-1	TRBD1
TGTGCCAGCAGCTTGGGCAGCGGGGGTACCTACGAGCAGTACTTC	CASSLGSGGTYEQYF	15	.	TRBV5-4	TRBJ2-7	TRBD2
TGTGCCAGCAGTTTTGTGGAGATGAAAAAAAATGAGCAGTTCTTC	CASSFVEMKKNEQFF	15	.	TRBV28	TRBJ2-1	.
TGTGCCAGCAGCGTATTTGCGGGGGCGACCGGGGAGCTGTTTTTT	CASSVFAGATGELFF	15	.	TRBV9	TRBJ2-2	.
TGTGCCTCTCATCATGACAACTCTGGAAACACCATATATTTT	CASHHDNSGNTIYF	14	.	TRBV30	TRBJ1-3	.
TGTGCCTGGGGTGGACAGGGAGGCGGCTACACCTTC	CAWGGQGGGYTF	12	.	TRBV30	TRBJ1-2	TRBD1
TGTGCATCGTCGGGGCGGGATTACAATGAGCAGTTCTTC	CASSGRDYNEQFF	13	.	TRBV27	TRBJ2-1	.
TGTGCCAGCAGCTTAGCGGGGACAGGGGCAGGGGGCTACACCTTC	CASSLAGTGAGGYTF	15	.	TRBV7-2	TRBJ1-2	TRBD1
TGCACCAGCAGCCAAGAGGGGACAGCAGCATACGAGCAGTACTTC	CTSSQEGTAAYEQYF	15	.	TRBV1	TRBJ2-7	.
TGTGCCACCAGCAGAGGCGGGACAGGTAACTACGAGCAGTACTTC	CATSRGGTGNYEQYF	15	.	TRBV15	TRBJ2-7	TRBD1
TGCGCCAGCAATCCCGGGGTGGGTTTCCAAGAGACCCAGTACTTC	CASNPGVGFQETQYF	15	.	TRBV5-1	TRBJ2-5	.
TGTGCCAGCAGTTTATGGCCAGGGATGGTTACGGACACTGAAGCTTTCTTT	CASSLWPGMVTDTEAFF	17	once	TRBV28	TRBJ1-1	.
TGTGCCAGCAGAACGGACAGCCGGCGGATCTACACCTTC	CASRTDSRRIYTF	13	once	TRBV9	TRBJ1-2	.
TGCGCCAGCAGCTCCCGGGGCCTAGCGGGGTCGATGGAGCTGTTTTTT	CASSSRGLAGSMELFF	16	few	TRBV5-1	TRBJ2-2	TRBD2
TGTGCCTGGAGTTCGGGACAGGGGGCTCCCGGGGAGCTGTTTTTT	CAWSSGQGAPGELFF	15	.	TRBV30	TRBJ2-2	TRBD1
TGCGCCAGCAGCGGGACAGGCAAGATGAGCACCGGGGAGCTGTTTTTT	CASSGTGKMSTGELFF	16	.	TRBV4-1	TRBJ2-2	TRBD1
TGTGCCAGCCGCGCGTCTAGCAATCAGCCCCAGCATTTT	CASRASSNQPQHF	13	.	TRBV27	TRBJ1-5	.